Below, 24 T cell receptor beta chains from the same sample are listed, as sequenced in a study of vaccination and CD4 T cells after COVID-19. Antigens for these TCRs are unknown. Researchers used the Oncomine TCR Beta short-read assay to sequence DNA from cultured CD4+ T cells. TCRdb used MiXCR to reprocess the PCR reads, holding one entry per CDR3 protein. This table holds under 30,000 distinct CDR3 sequences, 36% found once. Time point meaning: late sampling 161 to 241 days after vaccination in a few convalescent patients. The treatment here: roughly 10-day PBMC culture with coronavirus spike peptide pools or control peptides (ViraFEST assay). The sample here was CD4+ T cells from blood, cultured in vitro, taken about 7 months after SARS-CoV-2 vaccination. The receptors were gathered from a human donor who had recovered from COVID-19.

In its sample, this clonotype was seen a few times. This rearrangement joins TRBV19 to TRBJ2-3; D may be TRBD1 (6 bases). The CDR3 contains 14 residues. CDR1 and CDR2 (germline): LNHDA, SQIVND (reference sequence). Trimming took off 5 bases at V and 2 bases at J, with 11 bases between the two ends. CDR3 DNA sequence: TGTGCCAGTAGTCTCGGACAGAACACAGATACGCAGTATTTT. This gives the protein CASSLGQNTDTQYF.

V usage is TRBV30 and J usage is TRBJ2-1, with D tentatively TRBD2 (5 bases). The germline V and J ends were trimmed by 5 bases and 4 bases, with 12 bases remaining between them. Per the germline V gene, CDR1 is GTSNPN and CDR2 is SVGIG (reference sequence). The CDR3 sequence is 13 residues long. CDR3 residues: CAWGSGRYNEQFF. The CDR3 DNA sequence: TGTGCCTGGGGCAGCGGAAGGTACAATGAGCAGTTCTTC.

In this sample, this clonotype turned up a few times. The rearrangement links TRBV20-1 to TRBJ2-3; perhaps D is TRBD1 or TRBD2 (5 bases each). The CDR3 is 15 amino acids. Per germline, CDR1 DFQATT and CDR2 SNEGSKA (reference sequence). Trimming took off 0 bases at V and 0 bases at J, with 10 bases between the two ends. The CDR3 region is CSARDGAGSTDTQYF. The CDR3, as DNA: TGCAGTGCTAGAGATGGGGCGGGTAGCACAGATACGCAGTATTTT.

The chain couples TRBV28 to TRBJ1-2; perhaps TRBD1 as D (6 bases). Germline CDR1 MDHEN, CDR2 SYDVKM. This CDR3 has 12 amino acids. Trimming cost V 6 bases and J 3 bases, with 8 bases left between them. The CDR3 coding sequence is TGTGCCAGCAGGCAGGGGCACTATGGCTACACCTTC. It encodes CASRQGHYGYTF.

This clonotype was observed a handful of times. This rearrangement joins TRBV6-5 to TRBJ2-7, with 11 bases lining up with TRBD2. V was pared by 2 bases and J by 3 bases, with 21 bases of the junction left unmatched. The length of the CDR3 is 21 residues. In germline, CDR1 is MNHEY, CDR2 SVGAGI. CDR3 DNA sequence: TGTGCCAGCAGTTACCCTCCCTCCCTTATTAAGGTACTAGCGGGAGTCTACGAGCAGTACTTC. Protein sequence: CASSYPPSLIKVLAGVYEQYF.

This clonotype was detected a few times. This chain uses TRBV24-1 with TRBJ2-3; 8 bases fit TRBD2. Unmatched junction bases numbered 5, after V lost 9 bases and J lost 4 bases. This CDR3 has 13 amino acids. The germline V gene encodes CDR1 KGHDR and CDR2 SFDVKD. In nucleotides, the CDR3 is TGTGCCACCGGGAGCGGGAGCCCAGATACGCAGTATTTT. This translates into CATGSGSPDTQYF.

This clonotype was detected only a few times. The rearrangement joins TRBV24-1 to TRBJ2-1, with D uncertain. The germline CDR1 and CDR2 sequences are KGHDR and SFDVKD. This CDR3 region has 13 residues. V was pared by 4 bases and J by 7 bases, with 10 bases between. The CDR3 nucleotides are TGTGCCACCAGTGACCCCGGTTTGAATGAGCAGTTCTTC. This encodes CATSDPGLNEQFF.

CDR3 nucleotides: TGTGCCTGGAGTGACGGGGACGACAGGTCGACCCAGCATTTT. Its translation is CAWSDGDDRSTQHF. The J gene is TRBJ1-5, the V gene TRBV30; the D gene is possibly TRBD1 (6 bases). V was clipped by 1 base and J by 11 bases, with 18 bases between them. This CDR3 has 14 residues. CDR1 and CDR2 (germline): GTSNPN, SVGIG (reference sequence).

This clonotype was observed a handful of times. The J gene is TRBJ2-5, the V gene TRBV6-2 or TRBV6-3, with 9 bases matching TRBD1. This CDR3 is built from 14 residues. Unmatched junction bases numbered 8, after V lost 7 bases and J lost 5 bases. Germline CDR1 and CDR2: MNHEY and SVGEGT. CDR3 sequence: CASNHRGPGETQYF. The DNA for the CDR3 is TGTGCCAGCAATCACAGGGGGCCAGGGGAGACCCAGTACTTC.

This clonotype ranks as medium-sized (0.01 to 0.1%). The chain carries TRBV20-1 and TRBJ1-5; a possible D gene is TRBD1 (5 bases). Germline loops: CDR1 DFQATT, CDR2 SNEGSKA (reference sequence). CDR3 length equals 15 residues. Trimming left V 0 bases short and J 7 bases short, with 16 bases between. In DNA, the CDR3 is TGCAGTGCTAGAGAAACAGGCGGAAAAGGCCAGCCCCAGCATTTT. Its translation is CSARETGGKGQPQHF.

The chain employs TRBV12-3 or TRBV12-4 and TRBJ2-7; tentatively, D is TRBD1 (6 bases). This CDR3 spans 21 amino acids. Trimming pared 3 bases from V and 4 bases from J, leaving 34 bases between. CDR3 sequence: CASSFSHWVSLRDTGRYEQYF. In nucleotides, the CDR3 is TGTGCCAGCAGTTTTTCTCATTGGGTTTCACTCCGGGACACGGGACGATACGAGCAGTACTTC.

The chain carries TRBV7-3 and TRBJ2-5, with 8 bases aligning to TRBD2. Per germline, CDR1 SGHTA and CDR2 FQGTGA. The CDR3 length is 13 residues. With 5 bases clipped from V and 4 bases from J, the junction kept 3 bases outside the gene matches. The CDR3 sequence is CASSRTSGETQYF. As DNA, the CDR3 is TGTGCCAGCAGCCGAACTAGCGGAGAGACCCAGTACTTC.

This clonotype was observed a few times. The chain joins TRBV7-9 to TRBJ2-7, with D perhaps assigned TRBD1 or TRBD2 (7 bases each). Germline CDR1 and CDR2: SEHNR and FQNEAQ (reference sequence). Trimming took off 1 base at V and 5 bases at J, with 15 bases between the two ends. The CDR3 length is 15 residues. The CDR3 reads CASSLEGGGVDEQYF. The DNA for the CDR3 is TGTGCCAGCAGCTTAGAGGGAGGGGGCGTCGACGAGCAGTACTTC.

The chain recombines TRBV2 with TRBJ1-1; the D is unclear. The CDR3 length is 11 residues. Germline V CDR1 and CDR2: SNHLY, FYNNEI. V was shortened by 6 bases and J by 4 bases, with 6 bases between the two germline ends. Here the CDR3 reads CASRGGTEAFF. Written as DNA, the CDR3 is TGTGCCAGCAGGGGAGGCACTGAAGCTTTCTTT.

The chain links TRBV28 to TRBJ2-1, with 12 bases fitting TRBD2. The J segment lost 3 bases and the V segment lost 5 bases, leaving 5 bases of the junction unmatched. Germline V gene data show CDR1 as MDHEN and CDR2 as SYDVKM. CDR3 length equals 16 residues. Here the CDR3 DNA reads TGTGCCAGCAGTGGACTAGCGGGACCGCGCTACAATGAGCAGTTCTTC. This translates into CASSGLAGPRYNEQFF.

The chain combines TRBV15 with TRBJ2-3; the D is unclear. Trimming removed 5 bases at V and 0 bases at J, with 12 bases between. The CDR3 has 15 amino acids. The germline gives CDR1 LNHNV, CDR2 YYDKDF (reference sequence). CDR3 nucleotides: TGTGCCACCAGCCGCGACCGCCTAAGCACAGATACGCAGTATTTT. It codes for CATSRDRLSTDTQYF.

This clonotype was detected once. The chain carries TRBV19 and TRBJ1-1; possibly TRBD1 for D (5 bases). The CDR3 covers 15 residues. The germline V gene has CDR1 LNHDA and CDR2 SQIVND (reference sequence). Trimming pared 5 bases from V and 8 bases from J, leaving 21 bases between. CDR3 nucleotide sequence: TGTGCCAGTAGTCCAAGACAGAGCGGAACCATAGAAGCTTTCTTT. Translation gives CASSPRQSGTIEAFF.

This clonotype was recorded only once. The chain employs TRBV20-1 and TRBJ2-3; D is ambiguous. This CDR3 spans 12 amino acids. In germline, CDR1 is DFQATT, CDR2 SNEGSKA (reference sequence). The V end was cut by 6 bases, the J end by 1 base, with 8 bases between. The CDR3 coding sequence is TGCAGTGCCCGAAAGGGCACAGATACGCAGTATTTT. It encodes CSARKGTDTQYF.

V and J are TRBV15 and TRBJ2-1, with D perhaps matching TRBD2 (5 bases). The CDR3 totals 17 residues. Per the germline V gene, CDR1 is LNHNV and CDR2 is YYDKDF (reference sequence). V was cut by 5 bases and J by 2 bases, with 19 bases left in between. The CDR3 DNA reads TGTGCCACCAGCTGGACCTATGAGGGAGCGGCCTACAATGAGCAGTTCTTC. Translation: CATSWTYEGAAYNEQFF.

This clonotype has more than one count but fewer than ten. This chain joins TRBV15 and TRBJ1-2; 8 nucleotides agree with TRBD1. Germline trimming cut 1 base from V and 4 bases from J; bases unmatched to any gene: 5. This CDR3 comprises 15 residues. Per the germline V gene, CDR1 is LNHNV and CDR2 is YYDKDF (reference sequence). The DNA for the CDR3 is TGTGCCACCAGCAGAGGGTCAGGGGGCGGCTATGGCTACACCTTC. Its protein is CATSRGSGGGYGYTF.

This chain connects TRBV28 to TRBJ2-5; no definite D call. Per the germline V gene, CDR1 is MDHEN and CDR2 is SYDVKM. The CDR3 is 12 amino acids. Trimming left V 4 bases short and J 8 bases short, with 11 bases between. CDR3 coding DNA: TGTGCCAGCAGTTCGAGCCCGTTCACCCAGTACTTC. Its protein product is CASSSSPFTQYF.

This clonotype came up a few times. The rearrangement uses TRBV15 and TRBJ2-3; 10 bases match TRBD2. V lost 4 bases to trimming and J lost 6 bases; unmatched junction nucleotides: 10. Germline V gene data show CDR1 as LNHNV and CDR2 as YYDKDF (reference sequence). CDR3 length: 16 amino acids. DNA for the CDR3: TGTGCCACCAGCAAGAGTACGGGACTAGCGACCGATACGCAGTATTTT. Amino acids: CATSKSTGLATDTQYF.

This clonotype was detected only a few times. The gene calls are TRBV7-9 and TRBJ1-5, with D uncertain. V was trimmed by 3 bases and J by 4 bases, leaving 19 bases between them. Germline V gives CDR1 SEHNR, CDR2 FQNEAQ (reference sequence). This CDR3 has 17 amino acids. The CDR3 DNA sequence: TGTGCCAGCAGCTTCGGAGTGGGCATCGACTCGAATCAGCCCCAGCATTTT. It is translated as CASSFGVGIDSNQPQHF.

The rearrangement joins TRBV2 to TRBJ2-1; 7 positions agree with TRBD2. The CDR3 is made up of 18 amino acids. Per the germline V gene, CDR1 is SNHLY and CDR2 is FYNNEI. The trim removed 4 bases at V and 3 bases at J, leaving 15 bases unmatched. The CDR3 bases are TGTGCCAGCAGTGTGTGGGGAGCGGGAAATGGGGGCTACAATGAGCAGTTCTTC. Translating gives CASSVWGAGNGGYNEQFF.